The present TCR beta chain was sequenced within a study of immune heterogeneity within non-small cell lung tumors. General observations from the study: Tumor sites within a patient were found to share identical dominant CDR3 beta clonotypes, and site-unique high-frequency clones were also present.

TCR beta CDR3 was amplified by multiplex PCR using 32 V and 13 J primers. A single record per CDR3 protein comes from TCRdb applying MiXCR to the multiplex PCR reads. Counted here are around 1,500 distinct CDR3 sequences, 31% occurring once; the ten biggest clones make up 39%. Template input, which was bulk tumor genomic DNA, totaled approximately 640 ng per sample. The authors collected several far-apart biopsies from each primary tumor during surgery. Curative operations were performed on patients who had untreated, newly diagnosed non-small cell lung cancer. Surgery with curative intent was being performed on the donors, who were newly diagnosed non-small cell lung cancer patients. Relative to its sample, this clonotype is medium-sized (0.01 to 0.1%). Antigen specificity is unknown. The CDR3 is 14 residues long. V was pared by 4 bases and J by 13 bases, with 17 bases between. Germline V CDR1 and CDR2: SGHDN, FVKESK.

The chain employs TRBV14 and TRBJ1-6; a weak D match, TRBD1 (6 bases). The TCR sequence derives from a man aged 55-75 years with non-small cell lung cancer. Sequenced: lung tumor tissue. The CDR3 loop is CASSPLGGGWPLHF. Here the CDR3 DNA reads TGTGCCAGCAGCCCCCTAGGAGGGGGATGGCCCCTCCACTTT.